Listed here are 23 T cell receptor beta chains from one sample, sequenced in a study of blood T cell repertoires in COVID-19. Produced via immunoSEQ multiplex PCR; TCRdb's table is partial and in-frame only. Of approximately 77,000 clones in the sample, around 88% were seen once. Sequencing was carried out using peripheral blood. These receptors came from a woman of 80 years or more with acute or convalescent COVID-19.

V and J are TRBV6-5 and TRBJ1-5, with D perhaps TRBD1 (5 bases). The V gene lost 5 bases and the J gene lost 7 bases, with 15 bases spanning the gap. The CDR3 totals 14 residues. The germline gives CDR1 MNHEY, CDR2 SVGAGI. The CDR3 protein is CASSLSRRGQPQHF. In DNA form, the CDR3 reads TGTGCCAGCAGTCTATCCCGCCGGGGGCAGCCCCAGCATTTT.

V gene TRBV3-1 (or the pseudogene TRBV3-2) combines with J gene TRBJ2-1; possibly TRBD2 for D (6 bases). CDR3 size: 15 residues. V lost 5 bases to trimming and J lost 2 bases, with 13 bases between them. From germline, CDR1 is LGHDT and CDR2 YNNKEL (reference sequence). CDR3 DNA sequence: TGTGCCAGCAGCACGGGACTGGGGGCCTACAATGAGCAGTTCTTC. Translated: CASSTGLGAYNEQFF.

The gene calls are TRBV3-1 (or the pseudogene TRBV3-2) and TRBJ1-2; TRBD1 is a possible D gene (5 bases). The CDR3 length is 14 residues. V lost 0 bases and J lost 8, with 13 bases in between. Per the germline V gene, CDR1 is LGHDT and CDR2 is YNNKEL (reference sequence). In DNA, the CDR3 is TGTGCCAGCAGCCAAGATCTTCTCCAGGGAGGCTACACCTTC. Its translation: CASSQDLLQGGYTF.

This clone was seen just once. The chain couples TRBV19 to TRBJ1-2; no reliable D call. V lost 10 bases, J lost 4 bases, and 16 bases lay in between. The germline V gene has CDR1 LNHDA and CDR2 SQIVND (reference sequence). The CDR3 length is 13 residues. CDR3 protein: CATRRGVGYGYTF. The CDR3 nucleotides read TGTGCCACCCGACGCGGGGTAGGCTATGGCTACACCTTC.

The rearrangement links TRBV19 to TRBJ1-3; 8 nucleotides align to TRBD1. The CDR3 sequence is 13 residues long. After removal of 8 bases from V and 4 bases from J, the junction contained 4 bases not matched to a gene. CDR1 is LNHDA and CDR2 is SQIVND in the germline V gene (reference sequence). CDR3 region: CASQGARGNTIYF. CDR3 DNA: TGTGCCAGTCAGGGGGCGCGAGGAAACACCATATATTTT.

The genes are TRBV7-9 and TRBJ2-5; no definite D call. The CDR3 sequence is 12 residues long. Trimming took off 1 base at V and 5 bases at J, with 5 bases between the two ends. In germline, CDR1 is SEHNR, CDR2 FQNEAQ (reference sequence). The CDR3, as DNA: TGTGCCAGCAGCTTAGTGGAGGAGACCCAGTACTTC. Protein: CASSLVEETQYF.

The V and J genes are TRBV27 and TRBJ2-2; TRBD2 might be the D (5 bases). Germline loops: CDR1 MNHEY, CDR2 SMNVEV (reference sequence). Trimming stripped 2 bases from V and 4 bases from J, with 11 bases between. The CDR3 spans 15 residues. The CDR3 sequence is CASSLISDGTGELFF. In DNA form, the CDR3 reads TGTGCCAGCAGTTTAATTAGCGACGGCACCGGGGAGCTGTTTTTT.

This chain connects TRBV19 to TRBJ2-4; D may be TRBD2 (6 bases). This CDR3 has 14 amino acids. V lost 10 bases and J lost 9, with 22 bases in between. From germline, CDR1 is LNHDA and CDR2 SQIVND (reference sequence). The CDR3 coding sequence is TGTGCCACCAAACGGAGGGACCACGCTCCCATTCAGTACTTC. Translation gives CATKRRDHAPIQYF.

J is TRBJ2-3 and V is TRBV18; tentatively, D is TRBD2 (5 bases). The CDR3 contains 14 residues. The V end lost 8 bases, the J end lost 1 base, and 13 bases lay between the germline ends. Looked up from germline, CDR1 is KGHSH and CDR2 is LQKENI. The CDR3 here is CASAGGMRTDTQYF. CDR3 in DNA: TGTGCCAGCGCGGGCGGAATGCGCACAGATACGCAGTATTTT.

The chain employs TRBV4-3 and TRBJ1-4; 7 bases line up with TRBD1. This CDR3 has 16 residues. The V and J ends lost 1 base and 0 bases, in that order; junction bases with no gene match: 2. Germline lookup yields CDR1 LGHNA and CDR2 YSLEER. Here the CDR3 reads CASSQAGTATNEKLFF. DNA for the CDR3: TGCGCCAGCAGCCAAGCGGGGACAGCAACTAATGAAAAACTGTTTTTT.

This clone occurred a few times. CDR3 amino acids: CASSHRTGTSRNTGELFF. The CDR3 DNA is TGTGCCAGCAGTCACCGTACCGGGACTAGCAGAAACACCGGGGAGCTGTTTTTT. The chain is built from TRBV6-6 and TRBJ2-2; 9 nucleotides line up with TRBD2. CDR1 is MNHNY and CDR2 is SVGAGI in the germline V gene (reference sequence). This CDR3 has 18 amino acids. V was pared by 5 bases and J by 2 bases, with 12 bases of the junction left unmatched.

On this clone: Other DNA sequences in the same sample also yield this CDR3. The chain links TRBV5-1 to TRBJ1-1; 7 positions match TRBD1. V shed 3 bases, J shed 2 bases, and the junction held 4 bases outside the gene matches. There are 14 residues in the CDR3. The germline gives CDR1 SGHRS, CDR2 YFSETQ. The CDR3 nucleotides read TGCGCCAGCAGCTGGGGGACAGAAAACACTGAAGCTTTCTTT. Translating gives CASSWGTENTEAFF.

This chain links TRBV6-6 with TRBJ2-3; 12 bases are a match to TRBD2. V dropped 5 bases and J dropped 4; count of bases not matched to a gene: 13. The CDR3 runs to 18 residues. Germline V gene data show CDR1 as MNHNY and CDR2 as SVGAGI (reference sequence). The CDR3 bases are TGTGCCAGCAGTCCATCTAGCGGGAGGGCTTTCGCCTCAGATACGCAGTATTTT. Protein product: CASSPSSGRAFASDTQYF.

The rearrangement links TRBV2 to TRBJ2-3; TRBD2 agrees at 11 bases. Germline V lookup: CDR1 SNHLY, CDR2 FYNNEI. V gave up 3 bases and J gave up 4 bases; unmatched junction bases: 6. The length of the CDR3 is 16 residues. CDR3 DNA: TGTGCCAGCAGTGACACGACTAGCGGGGTAGCAGATACGCAGTATTTT. As protein: CASSDTTSGVADTQYF.

This chain connects TRBV5-1 to TRBJ2-2; 9 bases line up with TRBD2. This CDR3 has 17 residues. J was trimmed by 0 bases and V by 0 bases; bases with no gene match: 3. Germline lookup yields CDR1 SGHRS and CDR2 YFSETQ. CDR3 protein: CASSLGTSAANTGELFF. The CDR3 nucleotides read TGCGCCAGCAGCTTGGGGACTAGCGCCGCGAACACCGGGGAGCTGTTTTTT.

This rearrangement joins TRBV7-9 to TRBJ1-1; D might be TRBD1 (5 bases). V lost 7 bases and J 1 base, leaving 13 bases between the germline ends. From germline, CDR1 is SEHNR and CDR2 FQNEAQ (reference sequence). The CDR3 is made up of 14 amino acids. The CDR3 DNA follows: TGTGCCAGCACCCAATCCCAGGGGAACACTGAAGCTTTCTTT. Protein sequence: CASTQSQGNTEAFF.

This clone was observed a single time. This chain uses TRBV4-2 with TRBJ2-5, with D possibly being TRBD2 (6 bases). From germline, CDR1 is LGHNA and CDR2 YNFKEQ. Trimming cost V 5 bases and J 7 bases, with 17 bases left between them. The CDR3 runs to 14 residues. The CDR3 nucleotides read TGTGCCAGCAGCGCAACCGGGACTGACGGGACCCAGTACTTC. The encoded protein is CASSATGTDGTQYF.

The chain links TRBV21-1 to TRBJ2-1; the D call in the table, TRBD2, was not verified against the DNA. TRBV21-1 is tagged as a pseudogene. CDR3 length: 17 amino acids. The chain's CDR3 is CASRKGFLASSYNEQFF. The CDR3 nucleotides are TGTGCCAGCAGAAAAGGTTTTCTAGCGAGCTCCTACAATGAGCAGTTCTTC.

This chain joins TRBV5-6 and TRBJ2-1; 8 positions match TRBD1. Germline CDR1 is SGHDT and CDR2 is YYEEEE. The CDR3 loop spans 15 amino acids. J gave up 5 bases and V 3 bases, and 7 bases lay outside the gene matches. Here the CDR3 reads CASSSGQGGNNEQFF. The CDR3 coding sequence is TGTGCCAGCAGCTCTGGACAGGGTGGAAACAATGAGCAGTTCTTC.

The chain joins TRBV12-3 or TRBV12-4 to TRBJ2-3, with D unresolved. V was pared by 7 bases and J by 4 bases, with 12 bases between. This CDR3 region has 13 residues. Written as DNA, the CDR3 is TGTGCCAGCAATCCGGTTTTGTCAGATACGCAGTATTTT. It codes for CASNPVLSDTQYF.

The rearrangement joins TRBV5-6 to TRBJ1-6; perhaps TRBD1 as D (5 bases). Per the germline V gene, CDR1 is SGHDT and CDR2 is YYEEEE. CDR3 length equals 19 residues. V was pared by 3 bases and J by 2 bases, with 21 bases between. The CDR3 nucleotides are TGTGCCAGCAGCTCCCGCGGGACTCGCCAGAACCCCTATAATTCACCCCTCCACTTT. Protein product: CASSSRGTRQNPYNSPLHF.

The chain joins TRBV5-1 to TRBJ2-2; unclear D gene. Germline V gene lookup returns CDR1 SGHRS and CDR2 YFSETQ. This CDR3 comprises 16 residues. The ends were cut back, 0 bases at V and 0 bases at J, with 9 bases in the middle. CDR3 amino acids: CASSLGSRPNTGELFF. The CDR3 DNA reads TGCGCCAGCAGCTTGGGTAGCAGACCGAACACCGGGGAGCTGTTTTTT.

The gene calls are TRBV13 and TRBJ1-6; D possibly corresponds to TRBD1 (6 bases). Germline V gene lookup returns CDR1 PRHDT and CDR2 FYEKMQ (reference sequence). This CDR3 has 17 residues. V lost 7 bases and J 8 bases, leaving 24 bases between the germline ends. The CDR3 reads CASTRKGVGGPHSPLHF. CDR3 DNA sequence: TGTGCCAGCACCAGAAAGGGTGTAGGGGGTCCACATTCACCCCTCCACTTT.